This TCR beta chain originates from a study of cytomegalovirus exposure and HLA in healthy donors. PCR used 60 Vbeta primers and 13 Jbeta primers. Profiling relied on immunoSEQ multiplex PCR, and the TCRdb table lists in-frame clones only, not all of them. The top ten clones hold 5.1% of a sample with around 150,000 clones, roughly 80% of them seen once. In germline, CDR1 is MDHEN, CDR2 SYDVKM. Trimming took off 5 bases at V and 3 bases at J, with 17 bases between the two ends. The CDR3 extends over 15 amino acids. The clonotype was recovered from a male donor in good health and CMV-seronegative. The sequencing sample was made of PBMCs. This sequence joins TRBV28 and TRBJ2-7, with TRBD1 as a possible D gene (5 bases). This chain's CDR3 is CASSPHATGIYEQYF. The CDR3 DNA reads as TGTGCCAGCAGTCCCCACGCCACAGGAATCTACGAGCAGTACTTC.